A selection of T cell receptor beta chains follows, all from one sample in a study of T cell repertoires in cytomegalovirus infection. TCRdb reprocessed the reads with MiXCR, giving one entry per CDR3 protein. This sample has about 830,000 distinct CDR3 sequences, with around a third found just once. These receptors' antigens are unknown. The material sequenced was cultured CD8+ T cells from PBMCs, taken from culture after CMV antigen stimulation. The receptors here all came from a human donor in good health (CMV status not recorded). Some clones in this sample may be carry-over from other donors' samples. CDR3s include the opening cysteine and the closing phenylalanine or tryptophan. The D gene is left open where the match is weak. Clone size, where shown, is once, few, many, or a class for clones that have expanded.

j_call v_call clone_size d_call cdr3_nt cdr3_aa
TRBJ2-1 TRBV20-1 . . TGCAGTGCTAGAGTACAGCCCATCCTATCGAGCTCCTACAATGAGCAGTTCTTC CSARVQPILSSSYNEQFF
TRBJ2-3 TRBV6-5 few TRBD2 TGTGCCAGCAGTTACTCGAGCGGGGGCCGCACAGATACGCAGTATTTT CASSYSSGGRTDTQYF
TRBJ1-2 TRBV28 . . TGTGCCAGCAGTTTAGGAATGGGGGACGGCTACACCTTC CASSLGMGDGYTF
TRBJ1-5 TRBV6-5 . . TGTGCCAGCAGTTCCTCCTGGGGGCCCCAGCATTTT CASSSSWGPQHF
TRBJ2-5 TRBV25-1 few . TGTGCCAGCAGTGAATATTTCCGACGGAGACAAGAGACCCAGTACTTC CASSEYFRRRQETQYF
TRBJ2-7 TRBV19 . TRBD1 TGTGCCAGTAGTGGTCCCCGGGACAGTCCTAAATCCTACGAGCAGTACTTC CASSGPRDSPKSYEQYF
TRBJ2-4 TRBV11-2 . TRBD2 TGTGCCAGCAGCCCAACGCCTCTGGCGGGGGGTGGAAACATTCAGTACTTC CASSPTPLAGGGNIQYF
TRBJ2-2 TRBV27 . . TGTGCCAGCAGTCCGGTGGACGGGGAGCTGTTTTTT CASSPVDGELFF
TRBJ2-1 TRBV10-3 . . TGTGCCATCACCCCGGAAGGGACAAGGTACAATGAGCAGTTCTTC CAITPEGTRYNEQFF
TRBJ1-6 TRBV28 . . TGTGTCAGCAGTTTATTGGGGTTTAATTCACCCCTCCACTTT CVSSLLGFNSPLHF
TRBJ2-1 TRBV7-2 few TRBD2 TGTGCCAGCAGCTTAGCTGTTCGGGGGGGGTTCAATGAGCAGTTCTTC CASSLAVRGGFNEQFF
TRBJ2-3 TRBV12-3/TRBV12-4 . . TGTGCCAGCAGTCCCCCCCTTAGTGACAGAGCTAGCACAGATACGCAGTATTTT CASSPPLSDRASTDTQYF
TRBJ1-6 TRBV20-1 . . TGCAGTGCTAGAGATCGGGGGTTTGAAGACTTT CSARDRGFEDF
TRBJ2-7 TRBV4-1 . TRBD2 TGCGCCAGCAGCCAAGCTAGCGGGGGGCATTACGAGCAGTACTTC CASSQASGGHYEQYF
TRBJ2-7 TRBV20-1 . . TGCAGTGCTAGAGGCGGGGCGCCCTACGAGCAGTACTTC CSARGGAPYEQYF
TRBJ1-4 TRBV11-2 few . TGTGCCAGCTCCATCTCAAGGGCTAATGAAAAACTGTTTTTT CASSISRANEKLFF
TRBJ1-2 TRBV7-9 . TRBD1 TGTGCCAGCAGCTTAGCGCCGGACAGGGTGTCTGGCTACACCTTC CASSLAPDRVSGYTF
TRBJ1-5 TRBV7-9 . . TGTGCCAGCGCCCCCCGGTATAGCAATCAGCCCCAGCATTTT CASAPRYSNQPQHF
TRBJ1-5 TRBV6-6 few . TGTGCCAGCAGTTCCAGGGACCGAACAATTCAGCCCCAGCATTTT CASSSRDRTIQPQHF
TRBJ2-7 TRBV10-3 few TRBD2 TGTGCCATCAGTGACCCGCTAGCGGGGTTTTACGAGCAGTACTTC CAISDPLAGFYEQYF
TRBJ2-3 TRBV15 . TRBD2 TGTGCCACCAGCGCTCATAGCGGGGGGCCTCAGTATTTT CATSAHSGGPQYF
TRBJ2-3 TRBV7-8 many . TGTGCCAGCAGCTTAGATGCCGAGAGCACAGATACGCAGTATTTT CASSLDAESTDTQYF
TRBJ2-3 TRBV11-2 . TRBD1 TGTGCCAGCAGCCTGGGGACAGGTCCGCCAGATACGCAGTATTTT CASSLGTGPPDTQYF
TRBJ1-4 TRBV2 . TRBD1 TGTGCCAGCTATATCCGGGACAGGGAGGAAAAACTGTTTTTT CASYIRDREEKLFF
TRBJ1-1 TRBV7-2 many . TGTGCCAGCAGCTTAGTTGAGGGGAAGAACACTGAAGCTTTCTTT CASSLVEGKNTEAFF
TRBJ2-5 TRBV7-9 many . TGTGCCAGCACCCTTCCCCGGGACAAGGATTGGGAGACCCAGTACTTC CASTLPRDKDWETQYF
TRBJ2-2 TRBV6-5 . . TGTGCCAGCAGTTACTCGAATAGGGGCCGTTCCGGGGAGCTGTTTTTT CASSYSNRGRSGELFF
TRBJ1-2 TRBV20-1 . . TGCAGTGTTCCTCAGGGCTACTATGGCTACACCTTC CSVPQGYYGYTF
TRBJ2-1 TRBV7-3 many . TGCGCCAGCAGCTTACGATCTAGCTCCTACAATGAGCAGTTCTTC CASSLRSSSYNEQFF
TRBJ2-5 TRBV6-1 . . TGTGCCAGCAGTCGAGACACGGGTTGGGAGACCCAGTACTTC CASSRDTGWETQYF
TRBJ2-1 TRBV14 once TRBD1 TGTGCCAGCAACCAAACCGGGACAGGGCGCGGCGAGCAGTTCTTC CASNQTGTGRGEQFF
TRBJ1-2 TRBV27 . TRBD1 TGTGCCAGCAGTTCTCATTCGCGACAGGGGGCGCTTGGCTACACCTTC CASSSHSRQGALGYTF
TRBJ2-7 TRBV15 few . TGTGCCACCAGCAGAACCGGGACCGGGCGGAACGAGCAGTACTTC CATSRTGTGRNEQYF